In its sample, the clone carrying this T cell receptor (beta chain) was seen a few times. What it recognizes is unknown. The TCRbeta library was prepared with unique molecular identifiers. One entry per CDR3 protein, called by TCRdb with MiXCR from the PCR reads. The sample yields about 1,000,000 distinct CDR3 sequences, about 26% seen once. Per the germline V gene, CDR1 is LGHNA and CDR2 is YSLEER. After removal of 0 bases from V and 2 bases from J, the junction contained 5 bases not matched to a gene. The CDR3 has 16 residues. These data are taken from a study of T-cell reconstitution after alpha-beta-depleted transplantation in children. Study outcomes and limitations: T-cell numbers and diversity one year post-transplant derived largely from freshly generated T cells. Some patients' high day-60 TCRbeta diversity was traced to surviving recipient T cells and thymic progenitors. Several hundred rapidly expanded clones from non-depleted graft cells reportedly supplied alpha-beta T cells about two months post-transplant.

The rearrangement joins TRBV4-3 to TRBJ2-3; the match to TRBD1 covers 7 bases. The sequence was obtained from a boy under two years old who had a stem cell transplant for SCID, so the T cells may come from the graft donor. This specimen consisted of PBMCs, mostly from graft donor cells, obtained 360 days after TCRalphabeta/CD19-depleted stem cell transplant. CDR3: CASSQDRDRDTDTQYF. The CDR3 DNA reads as TGCGCCAGCAGCCAAGATCGAGACAGGGACACAGATACGCAGTATTTT.